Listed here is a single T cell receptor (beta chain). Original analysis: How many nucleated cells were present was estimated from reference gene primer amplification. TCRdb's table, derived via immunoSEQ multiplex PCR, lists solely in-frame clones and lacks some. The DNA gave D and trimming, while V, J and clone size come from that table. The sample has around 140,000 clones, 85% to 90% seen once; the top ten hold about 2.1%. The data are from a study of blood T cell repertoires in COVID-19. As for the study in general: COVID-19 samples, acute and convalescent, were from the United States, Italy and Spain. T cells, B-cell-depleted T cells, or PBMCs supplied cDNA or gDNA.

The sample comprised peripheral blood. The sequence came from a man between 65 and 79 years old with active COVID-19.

The CDR3 loop is CSASLADEQYF. CDR3 coding DNA: TGCAGTGCTTCGCTAGCGGACGAGCAGTACTTC. The chain employs TRBV20-1 and TRBJ2-7, with 7 bases aligning to TRBD2. The CDR3 consists of 11 residues. Germline assignment: CDR1 DFQATT and CDR2 SNEGSKA (reference sequence). The J segment lost 5 bases and the V segment lost 5 bases, leaving 3 bases of the junction unmatched.